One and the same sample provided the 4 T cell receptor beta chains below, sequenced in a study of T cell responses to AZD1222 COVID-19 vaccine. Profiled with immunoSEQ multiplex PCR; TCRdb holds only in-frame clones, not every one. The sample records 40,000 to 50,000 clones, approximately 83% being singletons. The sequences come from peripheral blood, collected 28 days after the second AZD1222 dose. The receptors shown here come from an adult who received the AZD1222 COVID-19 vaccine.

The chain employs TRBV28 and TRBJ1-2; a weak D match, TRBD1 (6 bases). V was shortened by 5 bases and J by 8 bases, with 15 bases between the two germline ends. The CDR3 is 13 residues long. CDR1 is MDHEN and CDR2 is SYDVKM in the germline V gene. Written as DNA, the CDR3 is TGTGCCAGCAGTCTACAGGGTCCCTACGGCTACACCTTC. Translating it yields CASSLQGPYGYTF.

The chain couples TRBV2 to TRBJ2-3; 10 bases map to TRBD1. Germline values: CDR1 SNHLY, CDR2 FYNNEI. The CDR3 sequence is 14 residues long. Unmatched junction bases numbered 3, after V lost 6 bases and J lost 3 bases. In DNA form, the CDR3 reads TGTGCCAGCAGGGTGGGACAGGGGACAGATACGCAGTATTTT. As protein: CASRVGQGTDTQYF.

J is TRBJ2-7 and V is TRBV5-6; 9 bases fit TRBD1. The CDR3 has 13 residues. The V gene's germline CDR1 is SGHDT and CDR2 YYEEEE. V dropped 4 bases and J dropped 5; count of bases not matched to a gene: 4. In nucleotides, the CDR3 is TGTGCCAGCAGCGGGACAGGGCTTGACGAGCAGTACTTC. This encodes CASSGTGLDEQYF.

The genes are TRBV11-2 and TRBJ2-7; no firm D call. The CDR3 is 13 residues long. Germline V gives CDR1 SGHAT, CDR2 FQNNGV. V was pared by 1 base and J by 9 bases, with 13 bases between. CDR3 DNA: TGTGCCAGCAGCTTAGGAGAGACGTTTTCGCAGTACTTC. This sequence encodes CASSLGETFSQYF.